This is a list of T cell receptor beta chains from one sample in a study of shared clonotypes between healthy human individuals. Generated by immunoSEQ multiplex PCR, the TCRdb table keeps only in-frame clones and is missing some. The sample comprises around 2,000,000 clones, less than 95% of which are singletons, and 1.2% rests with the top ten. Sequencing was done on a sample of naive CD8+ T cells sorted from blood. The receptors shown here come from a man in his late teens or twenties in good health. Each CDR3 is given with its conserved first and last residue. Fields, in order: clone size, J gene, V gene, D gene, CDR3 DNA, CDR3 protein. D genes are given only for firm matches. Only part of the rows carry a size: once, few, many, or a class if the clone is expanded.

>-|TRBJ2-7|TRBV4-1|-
TGCGCCAGCAGCCAAGAAGGAAAGCCCGAGCAGTACTTC
CASSQEGKPEQYF
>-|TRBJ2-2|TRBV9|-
TGTGCCAGCGGGAGTAAGGGGTCCGGGGAGCTGTTTTTT
CASGSKGSGELFF
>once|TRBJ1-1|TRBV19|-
TGTGCCAGTAGCGTGGACGGACCGAACACTGAAGCTTTCTTT
CASSVDGPNTEAFF
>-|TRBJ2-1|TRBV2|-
TGTGCCAGCAGTGTGGGGACTTACAATGAGCAGTTCTTC
CASSVGTYNEQFF
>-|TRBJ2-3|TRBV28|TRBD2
TGTGCCAGCAGTTTAGGGTCTAGCGGGGGGATCACAGATACGCAGTATTTT
CASSLGSSGGITDTQYF
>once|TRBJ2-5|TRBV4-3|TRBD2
TGCGCCAGCAGCCAAGATCGGGCTAGCGGATGGGGGGAGACCCAGTACTTC
CASSQDRASGWGETQYF
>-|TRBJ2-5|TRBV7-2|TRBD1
TGTGCCAGCAGCTTAGTTGGACAGGGGAGGGAGACCCAGTACTTC
CASSLVGQGRETQYF
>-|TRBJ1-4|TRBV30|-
TGTGCCTGGAGTGACCCGGGACAACCTAATGAAAAACTGTTTTTT
CAWSDPGQPNEKLFF
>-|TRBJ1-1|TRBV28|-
TGTGCCAGCAGGGACTCGACGGTCATGAACACTGAAGCTTTCTTT
CASRDSTVMNTEAFF
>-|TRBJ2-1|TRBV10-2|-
TGCGCCAGCAGTGAGTGGGAGCGGAGGCCTAACAATGAGCAGTTCTTC
CASSEWERRPNNEQFF
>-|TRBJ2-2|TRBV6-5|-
TGTGCCAGCAGTTACCCACCTTACGGGGAGCTGTTTTTT
CASSYPPYGELFF
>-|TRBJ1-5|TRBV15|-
TGTGCCACCAGTAGCGGCTGGGATCAGCCCCAGCATTTT
CATSSGWDQPQHF
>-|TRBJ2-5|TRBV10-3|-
TGTGCCATCAGTGAAGAGCCCTGGGAGACCCAGTACTTC
CAISEEPWETQYF
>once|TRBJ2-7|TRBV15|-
TGTGCCACCAGCAGTTCATTAATCGACGTACACTACTCCTACGAGCAGTACTTC
CATSSSLIDVHYSYEQYF
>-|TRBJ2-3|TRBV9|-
TGTGCCAGCGGGCCAACTAGAACCGCCTCAGATACGCAGTATTTT
CASGPTRTASDTQYF
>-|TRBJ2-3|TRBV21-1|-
TGTGCCAGCAGCAAAGGCGACAACACAGATACGCAGTATTTT
CASSKGDNTDTQYF